This T cell receptor beta chain was sequenced for a study of blood T cell repertoires in COVID-19 (dated by TCRdb to the early 2020s). About the full investigation: Collaborator samples came from the United States, Italy and Spain and covered acute and convalescent phases of COVID-19. Subjects who had been exposed to COVID-19, were actively infected with it, or had recovered from it provided the deeply sampled blood TCRbeta repertoires that made up the dataset. Where available, HLA class I and class II types were obtained from metadata supplied by the sample provider rather than from assay-based typing. The prospective study material was composed of cDNA or gDNA derived from T cells, B-cell-depleted T cells, or PBMCs. The samples were drawn from two sources: the first 160 participants of the ongoing ImmuneRACE study, and 1,200 or so subjects contributed by 6 global collaborators. Nearly every sample came with metadata listing a de-identified subject ID, COVID-19 status, age in years and sex. The repertoires were released in a freely available public database intended as a resource for research on the immune response to SARS-CoV-2. General conclusions and limits of the study: How much clinical and demographic metadata was included differed by source and by participant, and the metadata was provided uncurated.

CDR1 and CDR2 are drawn from the germline V gene: SGHAT, FQNNGV. CDR3 length: 16 amino acids, cysteine to phenylalanine. Left in the record is the CDR3 DNA by itself, 48 bases read in frame from the first base. V gives up 3 bases and J gives up 0 bases, and the segment between their germline ends measures 12 bases. For this clone: Its recognized antigen is unknown. No base quality values were provided; no much bigger clone lies one nucleotide off.

TCRbeta CDR3 regions were amplified from genomic DNA using the immunoSEQ Assay, a bias-controlled multiplex PCR. In the original analysis: The number of nucleated cells in each sample was estimated from the amplification of reference gene primers within the assay. To quantify the absolute abundance of each unique TCRbeta CDR3 rearrangement, sequence reads were collapsed and filtered. For each sample, productive Simpson clonality was calculated by taking the square root of Simpson's diversity index across productive rearrangements. Entries here come from immuneACCESS through TCRdb and include only in-frame sequences with V and J called. Some clones fail to appear in such tables; in the studies checked, an unresolved V gene covers under half of the shortfall, and the cause of the remainder is unknown. V and J calls and clone size come straight from that table; D and trimming were deduced from the DNA. The sample has more than 250,000 clones on record, 87% of them singletons. 6% to 7% of the sample belongs to the ten largest clones.

Enrolling through a virtual design, the prospective study's participants ranged in age from about 18 to 100 years and lived across roughly 24 United States geographic areas. In the prospective study, participants were assigned to cohorts based on the clinical history participants reported in a screening survey and a study questionnaire. For ImmuneRACE Cohort 3, a participant was defined as recovered based on two consecutive negative NP/OP PCR tests, clearance by a healthcare professional, or resolution of symptoms. Each participant in the prospective study had whole blood, serum and a nasopharyngeal or oropharyngeal swab collected by mobile phlebotomists. Prospective study participants could optionally give additional blood draws and questionnaires over an approximately two-month period. Blood samples from the prospective study were shipped frozen or at room temperature prior to DNA extraction.

The sequence is built from TRBV11-2 and TRBJ2-1, with a tentative D gene TRBD2 over 5 matching bases. The sample comprised PBMCs or T cells enriched from blood (not recorded which). This sequence was found in a woman aged 40 to 50 who had recovered from COVID-19. The sequence in DNA is TGTGCCAGCAGCTTCACGAGCGGAAGCTCCTACAATGAGCAGTTCTTC. Protein translation: CASSFTSGSSYNEQFF.